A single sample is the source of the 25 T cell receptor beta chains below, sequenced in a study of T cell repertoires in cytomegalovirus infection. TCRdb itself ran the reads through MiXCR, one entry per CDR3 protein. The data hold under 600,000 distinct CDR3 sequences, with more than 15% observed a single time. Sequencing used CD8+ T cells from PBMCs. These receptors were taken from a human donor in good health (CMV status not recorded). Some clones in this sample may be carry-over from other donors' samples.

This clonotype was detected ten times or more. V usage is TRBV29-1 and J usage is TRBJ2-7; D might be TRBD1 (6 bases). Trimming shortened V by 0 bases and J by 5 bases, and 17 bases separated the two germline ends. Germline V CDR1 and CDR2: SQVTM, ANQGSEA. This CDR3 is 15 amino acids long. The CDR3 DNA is TGCAGCGTTGAAGAACAGGGTGACGCCGGTAACGAGCAGTACTTC. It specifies CSVEEQGDAGNEQYF.

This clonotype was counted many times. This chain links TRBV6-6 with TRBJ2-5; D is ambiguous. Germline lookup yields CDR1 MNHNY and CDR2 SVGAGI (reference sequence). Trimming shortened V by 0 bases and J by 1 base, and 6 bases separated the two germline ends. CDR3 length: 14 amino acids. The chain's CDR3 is CASSYSTTQETQYF. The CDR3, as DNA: TGTGCCAGCAGTTACTCGACAACCCAAGAGACCCAGTACTTC.

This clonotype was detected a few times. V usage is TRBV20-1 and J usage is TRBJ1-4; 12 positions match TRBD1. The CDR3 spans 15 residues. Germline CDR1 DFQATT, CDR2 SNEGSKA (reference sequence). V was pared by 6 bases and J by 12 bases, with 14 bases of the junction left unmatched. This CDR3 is CSARDRGLPNEELFF. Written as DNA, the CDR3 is TGCAGTGCAAGGGACAGGGGGCTTCCCAATGAGGAACTGTTTTTT.

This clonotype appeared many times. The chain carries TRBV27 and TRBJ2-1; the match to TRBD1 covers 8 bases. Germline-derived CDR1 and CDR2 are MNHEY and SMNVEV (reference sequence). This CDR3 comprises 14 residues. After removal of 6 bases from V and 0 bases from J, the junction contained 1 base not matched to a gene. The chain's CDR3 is CASRDRVSYNEQFF. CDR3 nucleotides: TGTGCCAGCAGGGACAGGGTCTCCTACAATGAGCAGTTCTTC.

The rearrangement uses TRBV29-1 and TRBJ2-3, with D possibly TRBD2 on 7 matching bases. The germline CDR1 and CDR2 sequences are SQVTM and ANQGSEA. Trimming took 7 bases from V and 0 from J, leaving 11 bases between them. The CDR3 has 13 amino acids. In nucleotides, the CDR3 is TGCAGCGCTGGGGGGGGCAGCACAGATACGCAGTATTTT. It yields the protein CSAGGGSTDTQYF.

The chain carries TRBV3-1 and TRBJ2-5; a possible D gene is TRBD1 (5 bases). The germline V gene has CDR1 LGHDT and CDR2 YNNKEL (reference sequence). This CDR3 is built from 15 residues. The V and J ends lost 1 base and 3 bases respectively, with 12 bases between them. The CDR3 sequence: CASSQVYRSEETQYF. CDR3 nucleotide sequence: TGTGCCAGCAGCCAAGTTTACAGGTCGGAAGAGACCCAGTACTTC.

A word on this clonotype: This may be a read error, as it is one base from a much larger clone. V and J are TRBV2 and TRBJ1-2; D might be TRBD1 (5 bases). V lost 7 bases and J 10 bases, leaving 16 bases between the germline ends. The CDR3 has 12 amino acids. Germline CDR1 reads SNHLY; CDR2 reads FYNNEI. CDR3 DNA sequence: TGTGCCAGCACTTACGGGGCGGATGTCTACACCTTC. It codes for CASTYGADVYTF. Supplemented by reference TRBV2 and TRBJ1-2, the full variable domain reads EPEVTQTPSHQVTQMGQEVILRCVPISNHLYFYWYRQILGQKVEFLVSFYNNEISEKSEIFDDQFSVERPDGSNFTLKIRSTKLEDSAMYFCASTYGADVYTFGSGTRLTVV.

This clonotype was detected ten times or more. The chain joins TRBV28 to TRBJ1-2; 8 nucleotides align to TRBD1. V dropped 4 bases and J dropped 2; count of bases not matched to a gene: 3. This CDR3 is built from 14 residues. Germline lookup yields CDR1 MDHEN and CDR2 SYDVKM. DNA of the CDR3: TGTGCCAGCAGTTCGACAGGGGCGAACTATGGCTACACCTTC. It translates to CASSSTGANYGYTF.

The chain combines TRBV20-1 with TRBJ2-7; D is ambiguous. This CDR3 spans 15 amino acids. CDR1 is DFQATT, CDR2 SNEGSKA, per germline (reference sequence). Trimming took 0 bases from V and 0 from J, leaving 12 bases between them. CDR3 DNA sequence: TGCAGTGCTAGAGATGGCAGAACCTACTCCTACGAGCAGTACTTC. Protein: CSARDGRTYSYEQYF.

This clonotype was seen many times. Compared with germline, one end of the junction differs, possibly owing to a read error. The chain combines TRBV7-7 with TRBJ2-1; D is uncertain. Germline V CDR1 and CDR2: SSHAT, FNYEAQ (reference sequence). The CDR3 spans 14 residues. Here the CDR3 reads CASSLSVSYNEQFF. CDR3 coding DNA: TGTGCTAGCAGCTTATCGGTTTCCTACAATGAGCAGTTCTTC.

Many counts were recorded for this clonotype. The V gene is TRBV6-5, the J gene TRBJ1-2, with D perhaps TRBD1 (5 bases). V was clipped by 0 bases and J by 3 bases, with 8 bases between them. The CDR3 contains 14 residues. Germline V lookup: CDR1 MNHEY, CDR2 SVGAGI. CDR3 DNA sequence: TGTGCCAGCAGTTACTCGTCGACAGACTATGGCTACACCTTC. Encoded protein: CASSYSSTDYGYTF.

The CDR3 region is CASITWKEQTLIIYF. For the CDR3, the DNA is TGTGCCAGCATTACGTGGAAAGAACAGACTTTGATCATATATTTT. The genes are TRBV28 and TRBJ1-3; D remains unclear. Trimming removed 7 bases at V and 12 bases at J, with 25 bases between. In germline, CDR1 is MDHEN, CDR2 SYDVKM. CDR3 length: 15 residues.

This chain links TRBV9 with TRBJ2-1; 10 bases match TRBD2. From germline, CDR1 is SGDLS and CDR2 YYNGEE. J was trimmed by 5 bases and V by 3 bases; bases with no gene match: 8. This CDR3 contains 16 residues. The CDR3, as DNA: TGTGCCAGCAGCGCGTCCGGGACTAGCGCCCACAATGAGCAGTTCTTC. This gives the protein CASSASGTSAHNEQFF.

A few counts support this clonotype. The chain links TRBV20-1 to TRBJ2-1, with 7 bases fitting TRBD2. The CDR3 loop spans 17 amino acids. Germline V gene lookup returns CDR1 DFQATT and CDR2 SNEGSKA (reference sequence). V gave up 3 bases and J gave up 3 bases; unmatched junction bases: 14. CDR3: CSARASSGAKIYNEQFF. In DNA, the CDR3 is TGCAGTGCTAGGGCCTCCAGCGGGGCAAAGATCTACAATGAGCAGTTCTTC.

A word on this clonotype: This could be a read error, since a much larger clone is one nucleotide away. The CDR3 region has the DNA TGTGCCAGCAGTTCTGAGACAGGGAAGGGCTACACCTTC. It is translated as CASSSETGKGYTF. This chain joins TRBV12-3 or TRBV12-4 and TRBJ1-2, with 7 positions matching TRBD1. This CDR3 spans 13 amino acids. The J segment lost 8 bases and the V segment lost 4 bases, leaving 7 bases of the junction unmatched.

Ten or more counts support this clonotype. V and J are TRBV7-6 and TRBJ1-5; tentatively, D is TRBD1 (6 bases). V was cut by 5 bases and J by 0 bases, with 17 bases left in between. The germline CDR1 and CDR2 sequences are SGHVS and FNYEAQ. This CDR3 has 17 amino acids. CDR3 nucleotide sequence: TGTGCCAGCAGCCCAGGGGTAGGCGACTATAGCAATCAGCCCCAGCATTTT. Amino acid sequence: CASSPGVGDYSNQPQHF.

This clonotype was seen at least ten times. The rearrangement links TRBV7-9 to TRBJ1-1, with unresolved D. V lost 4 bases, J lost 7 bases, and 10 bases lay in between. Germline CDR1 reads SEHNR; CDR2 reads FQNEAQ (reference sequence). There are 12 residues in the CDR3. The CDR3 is CASSSAGGEAFF. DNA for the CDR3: TGTGCCAGCAGCTCGGCAGGCGGTGAAGCTTTCTTT. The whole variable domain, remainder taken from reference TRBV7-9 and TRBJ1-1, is DTGVSQNPRHKITKRGQNVTFRCDPISEHNRLYWYRQTLGQGPEFLTYFQNEAQLEKSRLLSDRFSAERPKGSFSTLEIQRTEQGDSAMYLCASSSAGGEAFFGQGTRLTVV.

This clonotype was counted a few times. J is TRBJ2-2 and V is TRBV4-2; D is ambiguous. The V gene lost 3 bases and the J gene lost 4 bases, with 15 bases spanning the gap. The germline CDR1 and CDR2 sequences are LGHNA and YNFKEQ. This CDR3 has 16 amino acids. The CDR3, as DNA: TGTGCCAGCAGCCAGGATGAGGACGTGATCACCGGGGAGCTGTTTTTT. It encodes CASSQDEDVITGELFF.

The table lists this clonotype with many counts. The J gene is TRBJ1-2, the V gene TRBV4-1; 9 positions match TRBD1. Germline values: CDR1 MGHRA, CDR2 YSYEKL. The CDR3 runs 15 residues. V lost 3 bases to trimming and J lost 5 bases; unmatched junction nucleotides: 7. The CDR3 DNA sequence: TGCGCCAGCAGCCAGTCGGGACAGGGTGGATATGGCTACACCTTC. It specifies CASSQSGQGGYGYTF.

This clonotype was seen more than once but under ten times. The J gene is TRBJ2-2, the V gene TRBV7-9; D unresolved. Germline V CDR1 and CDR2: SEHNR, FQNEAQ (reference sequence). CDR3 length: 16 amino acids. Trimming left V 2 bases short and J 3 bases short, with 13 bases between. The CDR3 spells CASSLFSVGYTGELFF. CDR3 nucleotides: TGTGCCAGCAGCTTATTTTCGGTCGGATACACCGGGGAGCTGTTTTTT.

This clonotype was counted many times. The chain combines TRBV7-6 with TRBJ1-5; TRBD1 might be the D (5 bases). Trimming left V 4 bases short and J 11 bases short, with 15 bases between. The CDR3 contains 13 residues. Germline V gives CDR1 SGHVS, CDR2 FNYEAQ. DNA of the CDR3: TGTGCCAGCAGCTCCTCCGGGGGGACGGCCCAGCATTTT. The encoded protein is CASSSSGGTAQHF.

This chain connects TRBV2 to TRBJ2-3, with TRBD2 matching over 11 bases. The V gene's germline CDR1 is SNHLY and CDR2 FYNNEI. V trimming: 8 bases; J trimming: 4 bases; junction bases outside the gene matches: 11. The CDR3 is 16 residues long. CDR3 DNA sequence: TGTGCCAGCTCCGGGACTAGCGGCCTTGGGGCAGATACGCAGTATTTT. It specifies CASSGTSGLGADTQYF.

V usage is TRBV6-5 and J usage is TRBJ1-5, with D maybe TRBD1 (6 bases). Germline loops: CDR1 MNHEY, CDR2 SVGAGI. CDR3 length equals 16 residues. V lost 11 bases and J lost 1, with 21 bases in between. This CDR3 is CACRTTGLRSNQPQHF. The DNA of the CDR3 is TGTGCCTGCCGTACGACAGGTCTTAGAAGCAATCAGCCCCAGCATTTT.

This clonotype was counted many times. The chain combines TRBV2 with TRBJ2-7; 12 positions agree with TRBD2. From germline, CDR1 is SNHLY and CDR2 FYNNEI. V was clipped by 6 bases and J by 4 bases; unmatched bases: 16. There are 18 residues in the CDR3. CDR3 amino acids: CASSYRTSGTQASYEQYF. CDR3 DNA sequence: TGTGCCAGCAGCTATCGGACTAGCGGGACTCAAGCGAGTTACGAGCAGTACTTC.

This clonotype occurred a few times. The CDR3 sequence: CSARVAGGYNEQFF. CDR3 DNA: TGCAGTGCTAGAGTTGCGGGGGGTTACAATGAGCAGTTCTTC. This chain joins TRBV20-1 and TRBJ2-1; 8 nucleotides line up with TRBD2. This CDR3 is built from 14 residues. After removal of 1 base from V and 4 bases from J, the junction contained 3 bases not matched to a gene. Per germline, CDR1 DFQATT and CDR2 SNEGSKA (reference sequence).